A selection of T cell receptor beta chains follows, all from one sample in a study of early T cells in non-severe SARS-CoV-2 infection. TCRdb independently ran MiXCR on the 5' RACE reads; one entry per CDR3 protein. The sample has roughly 83,000 distinct CDR3 sequences, more than 9% seen once. Specimen: whole blood, collected at baseline. These receptors all stem from an adult who was a healthcare worker with PCR-confirmed SARS-CoV-2 infection or an uninfected control (not recorded which). Each CDR3 is given with its conserved first and last residue. Fields, in order: V gene, J gene, D gene, clone size, CDR3 DNA, CDR3 protein. The D gene is left open where the match is weak. Clone size, where shown, is once, few, many, or a class for clones that have expanded.

>TRBV28|TRBJ2-1|TRBD2|-
TGTGCCAGCAGTAATAGCGGGGTCCGCCCCTACAATGAGCAGTTCTTC
CASSNSGVRPYNEQFF
>TRBV4-1|TRBJ1-1|TRBD1|-
TGCGCCAGCAGCAACCGTAACAGGGGCTTGAACACTGAAGCTTTCTTT
CASSNRNRGLNTEAFF
>TRBV6-1|TRBJ2-1|TRBD2|-
TGTGCCAGCAGTTTTGCCGAATACTACCGGGAGGGCCACTCGGGGTTCTTC
CASSFAEYYREGHSGFF
>TRBV30|TRBJ2-7|-|-
TGTGCCTGGGGGAGGGACATTGGGTCCTACGAGCAGTACTTC
CAWGRDIGSYEQYF
>TRBV11-1|TRBJ2-5|-|-
TGTGCCAGCAGTTCCACTCCAGAGACCCAGTACTTC
CASSSTPETQYF
>TRBV28|TRBJ2-5|-|-
TGTGCCAGCAGTTTAGTCGACAGCCATAAAGAGACCCAGTACTTC
CASSLVDSHKETQYF
>TRBV30|TRBJ2-1|TRBD2|few
TGTGCCTGGAGTACTAGCGGGAGAGTATGGTTCTTC
CAWSTSGRVWFF
>TRBV3-1|TRBJ2-3|-|few
TGTGCCAGCAGCCAAGATAGGAGACGCTCCGTGGCGGGGGATACGCAGTATTTT
CASSQDRRRSVAGDTQYF
>TRBV18|TRBJ2-1|TRBD2|-
TGTGCCAGCTCACCCCTAGCGGGACCAACAGCCTACAATGAGCAGTTCTTC
CASSPLAGPTAYNEQFF
>TRBV7-6|TRBJ1-1|-|-
TGTGCCAGCAGCTTACATACCCGGGGTTCTGACACTGAAGCTTTCTTT
CASSLHTRGSDTEAFF
>TRBV12-5|TRBJ2-1|TRBD1|few
TGTGCTAGTGGGACGGGACAGGGTCATCCCAATGAGCAGTTCTTC
CASGTGQGHPNEQFF
>TRBV11-2|TRBJ2-7|-|-
TGTGCCAGCAGCTTAACGCCGGGGGTGTACGAGCAGTACTTC
CASSLTPGVYEQYF
>TRBV2|TRBJ2-3|-|-
TGTGCCAGCAGTGAATTTTGGGGAGGGGGGACAGATACGCAGTATTTT
CASSEFWGGGTDTQYF
>TRBV19|TRBJ2-7|-|-
TGTGCCAGTAGTATCCGGGCATACCTCTACGAGCAGTACTTC
CASSIRAYLYEQYF
>TRBV20-1|TRBJ2-1|-|-
TGCAGTGCTAGATTTACTAGCAGCAATGAGCAGTTCTTC
CSARFTSSNEQFF
>TRBV7-8|TRBJ1-5|-|few
TGTGCCAGCAGCGCGGACCCCTCTAGGCCCCAGCATTTT
CASSADPSRPQHF
>TRBV7-6|TRBJ2-7|TRBD1|few
TGTGCCAGCAGCCGCCGGGACAGGATTCACGAGCAGTACTTC
CASSRRDRIHEQYF
>TRBV3-1|TRBJ2-7|TRBD1|-
TGTGCCAGCAGCCAAGCAAACAGGGGCTCCTACGAGCAGTACTTC
CASSQANRGSYEQYF
>TRBV11-1|TRBJ1-6|-|-
TGTGCCAGCAGCTTAGGAGGTTCACCCCTCCACTTT
CASSLGGSPLHF
>TRBV11-2|TRBJ2-3|-|few
TGTGCCAGCAGCTTAGGCGGGCGAGATACGCAGTATTTT
CASSLGGRDTQYF
>TRBV11-2|TRBJ2-3|TRBD2|-
TGTGCCAGCAGCCGCACCGGGACTAGCGGGAGTACAGATACGCAGTATTTT
CASSRTGTSGSTDTQYF
>TRBV7-3|TRBJ2-3|TRBD1|few
TGTGCCAGCAGCTTACGCCATGGACAGGTCTCAGATACGCAGTATTTT
CASSLRHGQVSDTQYF
>TRBV10-3|TRBJ1-6|TRBD1|few
TGTGCCACCGGGACAGGCCCCAATTCACCCCTCCACTTT
CATGTGPNSPLHF
>TRBV16|TRBJ1-1|TRBD1|few
TGTGCCAGCAGCCCGACAGGGTCCGCCAGTGAAGCTTTCTTT
CASSPTGSASEAFF
>TRBV27|TRBJ2-2|TRBD2|few
TGTGCCAGCAGTTTATCTAGAACTAGCGTAGGGGGGGAGCTGTTTTTT
CASSLSRTSVGGELFF
>TRBV7-9|TRBJ2-5|-|many
TGTGCCAGCAGCTTCGACTGGAACCAAGAGACCCAGTACTTC
CASSFDWNQETQYF
>TRBV12-3/TRBV12-4|TRBJ1-2|-|few
TGTGCCAGCAGCCCCCGCCTCCAGGGATATGGCTACACCTTC
CASSPRLQGYGYTF
>TRBV4-2|TRBJ1-4|-|-
TGTGCCAGCAGCCAAGGGGGGACGGCAAATGAAAAACTGTTTTTT
CASSQGGTANEKLFF
>TRBV2|TRBJ2-3|TRBD1|few
TGTGCCAGCAGTGAAGGCCCCCAGGACAGGGGCACAGATACGCAGTATTTT
CASSEGPQDRGTDTQYF
>TRBV10-2|TRBJ1-3|-|-
TGCGCCAGCAGTCCCGACAGGAGCTCTGGAAACACCATATATTTT
CASSPDRSSGNTIYF
>TRBV18|TRBJ2-7|TRBD2|-
TGTGCCAGCTCCCCTGGCCGGGAGGTCTACGAGCAGTACTTC
CASSPGREVYEQYF
>TRBV6-2/TRBV6-3|TRBJ2-3|-|-
TGTGCCAGCAGAGTTGACAGCACAGATACGCAGTATTTT
CASRVDSTDTQYF
>TRBV14|TRBJ1-1|-|-
TGTGCCAGCAGCCTACAGGTGAACACTGAAGCTTTCTTT
CASSLQVNTEAFF
>TRBV2|TRBJ2-3|-|many
TGTGCCAGCAGTCCACGAGATACGCAGTATTTT
CASSPRDTQYF
>TRBV28|TRBJ2-7|-|-
TGTGCCACCAGTTTCAATCACCCTTCCTACGAGCAGTACTTC
CATSFNHPSYEQYF
>TRBV7-9|TRBJ2-7|-|-
TGTGCCAGCAGGCCTTATCTTGGGGGCATCCACGAGCAGTACTTC
CASRPYLGGIHEQYF
>TRBV12-3/TRBV12-4|TRBJ2-4|-|many
TGTGCCAGCAGTTACGGTTCCAAAAACATTCAGTACTTC
CASSYGSKNIQYF
>TRBV12-3/TRBV12-4|TRBJ1-6|-|few
TGTGCCAGCCGAAAGGTACCCGGCTCACCCCTCCACTTT
CASRKVPGSPLHF
>TRBV9|TRBJ1-1|-|-
TGTGCCAGCAGAACTACGGGGGCGGCCAACACTGAAGCTTTCTTT
CASRTTGAANTEAFF
>TRBV7-9|TRBJ2-3|TRBD2|many
TGTGCCAGCGCGGGAGGACTCACTAGCACAGATACGCAGTATTTT
CASAGGLTSTDTQYF
>TRBV20-1|TRBJ1-2|-|few
TGCAGTGCTAGAGATCGCAGGGGCTATTATGGCTACACCTTC
CSARDRRGYYGYTF
>TRBV7-2|TRBJ2-1|TRBD2|few
TGTGCCAGCAGGGCACTAGCGGCCCCCTCCTACAATGAGCAGTTCTTC
CASRALAAPSYNEQFF
>TRBV7-3|TRBJ2-1|-|-
TGTGCCAGCAGCTTGGGACACCACGTTTTGAATGAGCAGTTCTTC
CASSLGHHVLNEQFF
>TRBV20-1|TRBJ2-3|-|few
TGCAGTGCTAGACGCCAGGAGTGGGGAGCAGATACGCAGTATTTT
CSARRQEWGADTQYF
>TRBV10-2|TRBJ2-3|TRBD2|few
TGCGCCAGCAGTGAGTCGATCGTTACTAGCGGGAGGATGACAGATACGCAGTATTTT
CASSESIVTSGRMTDTQYF
>TRBV5-8|TRBJ1-5|-|once
TGTGCCAGCAGCTTGCCGGCTCAGCCCCAGCATTTT
CASSLPAQPQHF
>TRBV3-1|TRBJ2-5|TRBD2|many
TGTGCCAGCGGTCGACTAGCGGGACCGACCCAGTACTTC
CASGRLAGPTQYF
>TRBV24-1|TRBJ2-2|-|many
TGTGCCACCAGTGATTTCGGTGGTGGGGTAACGGGGACCGGGGAGCTGTTTTTT
CATSDFGGGVTGTGELFF
>TRBV5-6|TRBJ2-1|-|many
TGTGCCAGCAGGCCTACTGGGATGAATGAGCAGTTCTTC
CASRPTGMNEQFF
>TRBV5-1|TRBJ2-7|TRBD2|few
TGCGCCAGCAGCTTGATCGGGGGGAGGGAGTTCTCCTACGAGCAGTACTTC
CASSLIGGREFSYEQYF
>TRBV28|TRBJ2-3|TRBD2|-
TGTGTCAGCAGTCCCCGGACTAGCGGGAGGTTCACAGATACGCAGTATTTT
CVSSPRTSGRFTDTQYF
>TRBV28|TRBJ2-1|-|few
TGTGCCAGCAGTCCTCCCGGGACGGAATACAATGAGCAGTTCTTC
CASSPPGTEYNEQFF
>TRBV4-1|TRBJ2-1|-|many
TGCGCCAGCAGCCAAGACCCCCGGGGGCACTACAATGAGCAGTTCTTC
CASSQDPRGHYNEQFF
>TRBV29-1|TRBJ2-4|-|-
TGCAGCGTTAGGAGGAGAAACATTCAGTACTTC
CSVRRRNIQYF
>TRBV5-1|TRBJ2-5|TRBD1|-
TGCGCCAGCAGCTCCGGACAGGGAAGATTCGGAGAGACCCAGTACTTC
CASSSGQGRFGETQYF
>TRBV14|TRBJ1-1|-|-
TGTGCCAGCAGCCAAGATCTGGGAAGTATCACTGAAGCTTTCTTT
CASSQDLGSITEAFF
>TRBV20-1|TRBJ1-5|-|few
TGCAGTGCCCCGGGAGGTTCCCTTAATAGCAATCAGCCCCAGCATTTT
CSAPGGSLNSNQPQHF